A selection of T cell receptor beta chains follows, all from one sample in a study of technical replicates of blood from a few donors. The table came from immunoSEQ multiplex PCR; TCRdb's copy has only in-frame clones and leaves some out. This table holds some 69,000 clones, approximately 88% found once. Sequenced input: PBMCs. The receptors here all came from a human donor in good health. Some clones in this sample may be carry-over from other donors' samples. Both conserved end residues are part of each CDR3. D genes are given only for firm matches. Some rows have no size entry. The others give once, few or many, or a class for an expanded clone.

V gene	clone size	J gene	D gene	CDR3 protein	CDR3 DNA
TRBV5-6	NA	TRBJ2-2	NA	CASSLGQYTGELFF	TGTGCCAGCAGCTTGGGACAGTACACCGGGGAGCTGTTTTTT
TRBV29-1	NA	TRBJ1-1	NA	CSVEGALGGGTEAFF	TGCAGCGTTGAAGGAGCCCTGGGGGGTGGGACTGAAGCTTTCTTT
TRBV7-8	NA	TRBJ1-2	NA	CASSLVGDGLYGYTF	TGTGCCAGCAGCTTAGTGGGCGATGGGCTTTATGGCTACACCTTC
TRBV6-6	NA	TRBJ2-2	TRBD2	CASSYPSGSNTGELFF	TGTGCCAGCAGTTACCCCAGCGGGAGCAACACCGGGGAGCTGTTTTTT
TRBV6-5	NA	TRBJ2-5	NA	CASSSGQPGETQYF	TGTGCCAGCAGTTCCGGACAGCCTGGGGAGACCCAGTACTTC
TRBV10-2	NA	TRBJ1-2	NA	CASSEQGYGYTF	TGCGCCAGCAGTGAACAGGGTTATGGCTACACCTTC
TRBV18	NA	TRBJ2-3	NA	CASSPRLTDTQYF	TGTGCCAGCTCACCACGACTCACAGATACGCAGTATTTT
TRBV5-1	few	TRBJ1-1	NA	CASSLGTVVNTEAFF	TGCGCCAGCAGCTTGGGGACAGTCGTTAACACTGAAGCTTTCTTT
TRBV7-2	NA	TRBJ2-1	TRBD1	CASSSRQGSYNEQFF	TGTGCCAGCAGCTCGAGACAGGGGTCCTACAATGAGCAGTTCTTC
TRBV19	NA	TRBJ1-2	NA	CASRDDRSYYGYTF	TGTGCCAGTAGAGATGACAGGAGCTACTATGGCTACACCTTC
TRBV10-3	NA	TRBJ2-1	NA	CAIGGGQSSYNEQFF	TGTGCCATCGGTGGCGGGCAAAGCTCCTACAATGAGCAGTTCTTC
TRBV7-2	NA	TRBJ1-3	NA	CASSPRQASSGNTIYF	TGTGCCAGCAGCCCTAGACAGGCGTCCTCTGGAAACACCATATATTTT
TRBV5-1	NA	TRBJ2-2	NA	CASRQPGLKGTGELFF	TGCGCCAGCAGGCAACCGGGACTCAAGGGGACCGGGGAGCTGTTTTTT
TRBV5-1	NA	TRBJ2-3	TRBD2	CASSSQRTSSLSDTQYF	TGCGCCAGCAGCTCGCAAAGGACTAGCTCTCTATCAGATACGCAGTATTTT